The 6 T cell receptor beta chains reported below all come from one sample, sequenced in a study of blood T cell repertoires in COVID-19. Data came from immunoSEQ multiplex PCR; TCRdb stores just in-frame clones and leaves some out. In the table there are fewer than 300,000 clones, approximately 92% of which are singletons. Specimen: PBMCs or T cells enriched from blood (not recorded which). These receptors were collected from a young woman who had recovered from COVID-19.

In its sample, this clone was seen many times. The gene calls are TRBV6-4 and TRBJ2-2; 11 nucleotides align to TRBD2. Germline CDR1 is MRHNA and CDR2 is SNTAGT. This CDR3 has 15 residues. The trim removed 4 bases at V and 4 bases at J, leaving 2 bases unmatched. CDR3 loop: CASSAGTSGTGELFF. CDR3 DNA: TGTGCCAGCAGTGCCGGGACTAGCGGCACCGGGGAGCTGTTTTTT.

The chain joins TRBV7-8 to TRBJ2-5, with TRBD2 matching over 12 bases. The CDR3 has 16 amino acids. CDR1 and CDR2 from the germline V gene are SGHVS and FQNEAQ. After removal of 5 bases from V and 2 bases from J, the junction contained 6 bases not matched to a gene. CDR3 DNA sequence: TGTGCCAGCAGCCAAGGGACTAGCGGGCAGCAAGAGACCCAGTACTTC. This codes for CASSQGTSGQQETQYF.

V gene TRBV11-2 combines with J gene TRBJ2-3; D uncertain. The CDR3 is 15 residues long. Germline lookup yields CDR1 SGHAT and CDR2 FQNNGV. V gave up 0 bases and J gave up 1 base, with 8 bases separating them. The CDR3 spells CASSLDAVGTDTQYF. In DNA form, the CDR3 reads TGTGCCAGCAGCTTAGATGCGGTCGGCACAGATACGCAGTATTTT.

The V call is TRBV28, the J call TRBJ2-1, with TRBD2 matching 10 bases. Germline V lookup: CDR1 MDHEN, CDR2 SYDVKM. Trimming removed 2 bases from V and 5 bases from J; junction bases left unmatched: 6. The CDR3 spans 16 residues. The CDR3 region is CASSLIGTSAHNEQFF. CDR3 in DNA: TGTGCCAGCAGTTTAATCGGGACTAGCGCCCACAATGAGCAGTTCTTC.

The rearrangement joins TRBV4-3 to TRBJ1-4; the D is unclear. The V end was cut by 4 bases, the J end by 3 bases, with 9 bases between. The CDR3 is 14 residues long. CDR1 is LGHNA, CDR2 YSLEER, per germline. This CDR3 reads CASSRGGANEKLFF. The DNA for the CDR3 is TGCGCCAGCAGCCGGGGAGGCGCTAATGAAAAACTGTTTTTT.

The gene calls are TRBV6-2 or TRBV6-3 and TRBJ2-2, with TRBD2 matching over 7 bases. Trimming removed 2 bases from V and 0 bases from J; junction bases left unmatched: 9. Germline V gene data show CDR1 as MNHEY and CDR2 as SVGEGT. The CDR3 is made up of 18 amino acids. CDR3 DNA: TGTGCCAGCAGTTACAGCGCGGGGCTAGCGGCGAACACCGGGGAGCTGTTTTTT. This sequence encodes CASSYSAGLAANTGELFF.